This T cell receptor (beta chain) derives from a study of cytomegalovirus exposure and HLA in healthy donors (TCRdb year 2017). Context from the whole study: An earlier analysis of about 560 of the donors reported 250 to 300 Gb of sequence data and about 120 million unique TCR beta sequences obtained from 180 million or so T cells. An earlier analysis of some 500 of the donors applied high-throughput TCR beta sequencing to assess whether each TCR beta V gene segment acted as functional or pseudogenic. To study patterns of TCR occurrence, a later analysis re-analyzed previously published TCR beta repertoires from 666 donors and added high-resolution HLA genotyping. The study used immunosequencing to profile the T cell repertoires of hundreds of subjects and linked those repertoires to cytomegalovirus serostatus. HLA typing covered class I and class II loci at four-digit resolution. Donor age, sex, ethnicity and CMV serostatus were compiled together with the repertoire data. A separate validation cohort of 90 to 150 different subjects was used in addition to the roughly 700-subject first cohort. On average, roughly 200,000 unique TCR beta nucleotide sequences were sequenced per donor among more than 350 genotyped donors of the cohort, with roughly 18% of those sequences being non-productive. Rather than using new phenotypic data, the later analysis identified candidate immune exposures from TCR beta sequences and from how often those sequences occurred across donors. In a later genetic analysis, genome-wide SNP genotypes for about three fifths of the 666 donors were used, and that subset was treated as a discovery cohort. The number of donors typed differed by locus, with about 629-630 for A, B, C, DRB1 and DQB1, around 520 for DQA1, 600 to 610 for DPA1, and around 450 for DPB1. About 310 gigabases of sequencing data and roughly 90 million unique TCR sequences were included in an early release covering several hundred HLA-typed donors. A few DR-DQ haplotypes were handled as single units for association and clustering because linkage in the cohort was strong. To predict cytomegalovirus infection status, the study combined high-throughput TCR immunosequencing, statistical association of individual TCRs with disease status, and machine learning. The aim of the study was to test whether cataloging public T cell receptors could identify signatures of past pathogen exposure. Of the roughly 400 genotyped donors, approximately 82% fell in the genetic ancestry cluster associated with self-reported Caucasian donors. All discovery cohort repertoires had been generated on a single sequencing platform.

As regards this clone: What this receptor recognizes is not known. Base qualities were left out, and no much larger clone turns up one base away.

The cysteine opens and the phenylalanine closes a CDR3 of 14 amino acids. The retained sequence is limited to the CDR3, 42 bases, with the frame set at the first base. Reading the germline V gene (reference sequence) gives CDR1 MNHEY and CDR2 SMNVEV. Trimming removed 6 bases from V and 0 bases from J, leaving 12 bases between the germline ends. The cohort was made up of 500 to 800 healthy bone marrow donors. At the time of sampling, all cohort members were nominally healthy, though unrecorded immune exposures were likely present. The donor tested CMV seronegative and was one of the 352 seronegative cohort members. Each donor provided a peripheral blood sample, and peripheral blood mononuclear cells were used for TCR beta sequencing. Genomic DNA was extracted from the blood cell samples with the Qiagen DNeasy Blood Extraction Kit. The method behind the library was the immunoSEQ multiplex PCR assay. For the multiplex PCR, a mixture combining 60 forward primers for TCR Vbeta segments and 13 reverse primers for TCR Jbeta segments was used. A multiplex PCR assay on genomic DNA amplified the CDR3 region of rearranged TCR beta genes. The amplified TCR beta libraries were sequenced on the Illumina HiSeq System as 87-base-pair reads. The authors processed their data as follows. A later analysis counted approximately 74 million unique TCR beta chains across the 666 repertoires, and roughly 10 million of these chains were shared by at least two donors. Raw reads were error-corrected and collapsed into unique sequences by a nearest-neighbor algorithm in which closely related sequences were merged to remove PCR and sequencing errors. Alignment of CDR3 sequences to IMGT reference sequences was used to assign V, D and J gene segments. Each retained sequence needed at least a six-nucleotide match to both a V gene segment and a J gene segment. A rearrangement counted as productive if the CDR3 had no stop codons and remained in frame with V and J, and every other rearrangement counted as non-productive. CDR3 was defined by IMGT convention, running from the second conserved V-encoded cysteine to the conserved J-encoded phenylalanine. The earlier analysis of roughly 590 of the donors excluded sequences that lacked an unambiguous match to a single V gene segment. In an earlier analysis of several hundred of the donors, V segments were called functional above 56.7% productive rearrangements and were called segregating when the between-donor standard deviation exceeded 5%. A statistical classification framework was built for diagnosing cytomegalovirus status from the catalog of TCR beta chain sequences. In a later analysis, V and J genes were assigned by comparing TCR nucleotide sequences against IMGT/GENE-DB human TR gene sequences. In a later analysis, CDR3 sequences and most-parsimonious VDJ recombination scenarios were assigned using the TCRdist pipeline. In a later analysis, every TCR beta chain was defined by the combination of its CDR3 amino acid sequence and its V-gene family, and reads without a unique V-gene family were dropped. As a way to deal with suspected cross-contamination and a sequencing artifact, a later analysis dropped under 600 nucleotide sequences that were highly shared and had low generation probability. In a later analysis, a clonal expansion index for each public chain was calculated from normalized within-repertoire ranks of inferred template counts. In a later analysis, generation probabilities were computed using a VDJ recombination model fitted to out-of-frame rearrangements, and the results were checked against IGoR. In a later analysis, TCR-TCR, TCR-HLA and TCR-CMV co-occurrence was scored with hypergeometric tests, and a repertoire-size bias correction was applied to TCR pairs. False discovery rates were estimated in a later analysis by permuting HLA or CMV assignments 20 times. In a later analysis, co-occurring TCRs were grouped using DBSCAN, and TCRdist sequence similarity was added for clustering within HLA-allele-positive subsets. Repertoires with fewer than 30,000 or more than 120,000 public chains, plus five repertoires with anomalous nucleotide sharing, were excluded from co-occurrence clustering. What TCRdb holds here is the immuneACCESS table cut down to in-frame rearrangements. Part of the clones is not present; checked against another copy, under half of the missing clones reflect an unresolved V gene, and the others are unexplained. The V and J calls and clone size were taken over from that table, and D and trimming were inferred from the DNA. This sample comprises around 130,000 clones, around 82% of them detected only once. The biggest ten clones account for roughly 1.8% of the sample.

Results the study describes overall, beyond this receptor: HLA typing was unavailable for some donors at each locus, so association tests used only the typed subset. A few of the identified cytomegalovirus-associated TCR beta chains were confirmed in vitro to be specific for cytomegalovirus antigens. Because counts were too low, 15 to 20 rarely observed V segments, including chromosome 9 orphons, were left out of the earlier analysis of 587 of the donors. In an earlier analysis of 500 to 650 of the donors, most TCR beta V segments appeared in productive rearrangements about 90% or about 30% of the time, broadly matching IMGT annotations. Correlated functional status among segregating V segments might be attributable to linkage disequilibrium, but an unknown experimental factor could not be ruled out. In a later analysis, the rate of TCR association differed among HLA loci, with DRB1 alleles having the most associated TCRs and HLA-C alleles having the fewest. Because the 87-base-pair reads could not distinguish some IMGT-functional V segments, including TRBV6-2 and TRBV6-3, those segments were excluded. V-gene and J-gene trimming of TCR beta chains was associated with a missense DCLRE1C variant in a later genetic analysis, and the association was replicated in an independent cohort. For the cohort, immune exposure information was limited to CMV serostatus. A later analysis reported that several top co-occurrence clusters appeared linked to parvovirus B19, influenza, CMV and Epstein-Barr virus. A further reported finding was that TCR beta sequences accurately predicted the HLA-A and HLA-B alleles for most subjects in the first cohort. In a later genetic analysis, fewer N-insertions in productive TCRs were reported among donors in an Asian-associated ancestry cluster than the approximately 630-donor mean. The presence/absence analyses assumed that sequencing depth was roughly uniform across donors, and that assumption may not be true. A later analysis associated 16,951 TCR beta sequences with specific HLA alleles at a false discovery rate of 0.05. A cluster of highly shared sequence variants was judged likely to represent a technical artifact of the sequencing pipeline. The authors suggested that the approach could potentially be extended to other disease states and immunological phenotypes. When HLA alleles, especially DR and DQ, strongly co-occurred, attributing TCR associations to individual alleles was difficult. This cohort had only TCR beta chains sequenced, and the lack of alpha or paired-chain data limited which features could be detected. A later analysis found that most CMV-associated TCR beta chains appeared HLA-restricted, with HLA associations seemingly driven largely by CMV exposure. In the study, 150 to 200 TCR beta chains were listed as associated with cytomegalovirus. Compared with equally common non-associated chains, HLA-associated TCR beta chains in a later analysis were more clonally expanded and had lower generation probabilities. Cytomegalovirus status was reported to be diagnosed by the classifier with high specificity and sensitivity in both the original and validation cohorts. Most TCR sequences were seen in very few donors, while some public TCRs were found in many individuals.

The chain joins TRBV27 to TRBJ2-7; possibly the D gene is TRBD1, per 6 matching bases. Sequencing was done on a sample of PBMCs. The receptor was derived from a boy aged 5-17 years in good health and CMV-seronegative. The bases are TGTGCCAGCAGCAAGGACAGAGACTCCTACGAGCAGTACTTC. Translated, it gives CASSKDRDSYEQYF.